This TCR beta chain was recorded in a study of blood T cell repertoires in COVID-19. Turning to the study itself: Whether acute or convalescent, the COVID-19 samples came from the United States, Italy and Spain. T cells, B-cell-depleted T cells, or PBMCs supplied cDNA or gDNA.

Original handling: Estimates of nucleated cell counts were drawn from the amplification of reference gene primers. Clones were read by immunoSEQ multiplex PCR, and TCRdb kept only the in-frame ones, dropping some. D and trimming were read from the DNA, whereas the V and J calls and clone size are those reported in that table. The data contain roughly 250,000 clones, about 85% of them singletons. Trimming shortened V by 0 bases and J by 0 bases, and 7 bases separated the two germline ends. This CDR3 contains 15 residues. Germline V lookup: CDR1 SGHNT, CDR2 YYREEE (reference sequence). This sequence joins TRBV5-4 and TRBJ2-1; the D is unclear. The clonotype comes from a woman aged 55-70 years with active or convalescent COVID-19. The sample was peripheral blood. CDR3 region: CASSLDAVSYNEQFF. The CDR3 DNA sequence: TGTGCCAGCAGCTTGGATGCAGTCTCCTACAATGAGCAGTTCTTC.